This T cell receptor beta chain was captured in a study of blood T cell repertoires in COVID-19. For the study at large: Collection of acute and convalescent COVID-19 samples took place in the United States, Italy and Spain. Sample material is recorded as cDNA or gDNA derived from T cells, B-cell-depleted T cells, or PBMCs.

Using immunoSEQ multiplex PCR, the repertoire was profiled, and TCRdb retains in-frame clones only, with some absent. The sample has over 150,000 clones, about 86% seen once; the top ten hold roughly 19%. This clone was detected only once. From germline, CDR1 is SGHTA and CDR2 FQGNSA. V dropped 5 bases and J dropped 7 bases, with 24 bases sitting between them. The CDR3 has 17 amino acids. The source material was peripheral blood. The sequence came from a woman aged 70-85 years who had recovered from COVID-19. The chain has TRBV7-2 and TRBJ1-3; tentative D call: TRBD1 (6 bases). CDR3 amino acids: CASSVQRGGGRGNTIYF. The CDR3 DNA sequence: TGTGCCAGCAGCGTGCAAAGGGGAGGGGGGAGAGGCAACACCATATATTTT. The variable domain in full, with the rest retrieved from reference TRBV7-2 and TRBJ1-3, is GAGVSQSPSNKVTEKGKDVELRCDPISGHTALYWYRQSLGQGLEFLIYFQGNSAPDKSGLPSDRFSAERTGGSVSTLTIQRTQQEDSAVYLCASSVQRGGGRGNTIYFGEGSWLTVV.